These T cell receptor beta chains were read from a single sample in a study of T cells in Graves' hyperthyroidism and ophthalmopathy. TCRdb redid the calling of the multiplex PCR reads with MiXCR, one entry per CDR3 protein. The sample has under 350,000 distinct CDR3 sequences, 15% to 20% seen once. Sequenced: blood. Every receptor here comes from a woman in her forties or fifties with Graves' hyperthyroidism. The CDR3 runs from the conserved cysteine through the conserved F or W. D genes are given only for firm matches. The size field is filled for only some rows; it gives once, few, many or a size class.

TRBV10-3	-	TRBJ2-1	-	TGTGCCATCAGTGAGTCGGAAGGGGTTACCAATGAGCAGTTCTTC	CAISESEGVTNEQFF
TRBV30	-	TRBJ1-1	many	TGTGCCTGGAGTGTGGAGCCGATGAACACTGAAGCTTTCTTT	CAWSVEPMNTEAFF
TRBV5-1	-	TRBJ2-3	many	TGCGCCAGCAGCTTGTATGGGCGGGTTTCCTCAGATACGCAGTATTTT	CASSLYGRVSSDTQYF
TRBV28	-	TRBJ1-1	-	TGTGCCAGCAGTTCAGTATGGACTGAAGCTTTCTTT	CASSSVWTEAFF
TRBV6-1	TRBD1	TRBJ2-6	many	TGTGCCAGCAGTACTACAGGGGGTGGGGCCAACGTCCTGACTTTC	CASSTTGGGANVLTF
TRBV7-9	TRBD1	TRBJ2-1	few	TGTGCCAGCAGCCCGTCGACAGGGGGCCCGAATGAGCAGTTCTTC	CASSPSTGGPNEQFF
TRBV2	TRBD1	TRBJ1-1	-	TGTGCCAGCAATTCCGGACAGGGGATAATGAGCACTGAAGCTTTCTTT	CASNSGQGIMSTEAFF
TRBV11-2	TRBD2	TRBJ2-3	few	TGTGCCAGCCGGGAGGCAGGGTTGAGCACAGATACGCAGTATTTT	CASREAGLSTDTQYF
TRBV5-6	-	TRBJ1-3	-	TGTGCCAGCAGCTTGCGACCTTCCTCTGGAAACACCATATATTTT	CASSLRPSSGNTIYF
TRBV12-3/TRBV12-4	-	TRBJ2-5	-	TGTGCCAGCAGTTTCTCAGGGTCCCGGGAGACCCAGTACTTC	CASSFSGSRETQYF
TRBV28	TRBD1	TRBJ2-7	many	TGTGCCAGCAGTTCCCTCATCGGACAGGGCCCTACGCGGGGATCCTACGAGCAGTACTTC	CASSSLIGQGPTRGSYEQYF
TRBV14	TRBD2	TRBJ2-1	-	TGTGCCAGCAGCCAATTAGCGGGGGACCAGTTCTTC	CASSQLAGDQFF
TRBV6-1	-	TRBJ1-2	few	TGTGCCATTCGACCGAAGAGAACTGACAATTATGGCTACACCTTC	CAIRPKRTDNYGYTF
TRBV5-4	-	TRBJ2-5	-	TGTGCCAGCAGCTTGTTGGGGGGAGGTGGAGAGACCCAGTACTTC	CASSLLGGGGETQYF
TRBV7-9	TRBD2	TRBJ2-3	few	TGTGCCAGCAGCCCAAACGGGGGGGCCGGCACAGATACGCAGTATTTT	CASSPNGGAGTDTQYF
TRBV5-1	TRBD1	TRBJ2-1	many	TGCGCCAGCAGCTTGGCGGGGGACAGGGGAACTGAGCAGTTCTTC	CASSLAGDRGTEQFF
TRBV6-8	TRBD1	TRBJ1-2	few	TGTGCCAGCAGGTACGGACAGGGCGGCTACACCTTC	CASRYGQGGYTF
TRBV10-3	TRBD2	TRBJ2-5	many	TGTGCCATCAGTTTCGGACTAGCGGGAGGAGGGGTGGAGACCCAGTACTTC	CAISFGLAGGGVETQYF
TRBV11-2	-	TRBJ1-1	many	TGTGCCAGCAGCCTCTCGAAGAACACTGAAGCTTTCTTT	CASSLSKNTEAFF
TRBV7-2	-	TRBJ1-2	-	TGTGCCAGCAGCCCAGGGTGGGGGGGAAATGGCTACACCTTC	CASSPGWGGNGYTF
TRBV20-1	TRBD1	TRBJ2-5	many	TGCAGTGCAACACAGGGGAAAGAGACCCAGTACTTC	CSATQGKETQYF
TRBV6-1	TRBD2	TRBJ2-3	-	TGTGCCAGCAGGCATAGCGGGGACACAACAGATACGCAGTATTTT	CASRHSGDTTDTQYF
TRBV7-9	-	TRBJ1-1	-	TGTGCCAGCAGCTCTCAAAGGGGGAGGGATTTGAACACTGAAGCTTTCTTT	CASSSQRGRDLNTEAFF
TRBV11-1	-	TRBJ2-3	many	TGTGCCAGCAGCTTAGGGGCGAAGAAAGATACGCAGTATTTT	CASSLGAKKDTQYF
TRBV5-1	TRBD2	TRBJ2-2	few	TGCGCCAGCAGCTTGGGACTAGCGGGGATCACCGGGGAGCTGTTTTTT	CASSLGLAGITGELFF
TRBV20-1	-	TRBJ2-6	-	TGCAGTGCCTCCCAATCTGGGGCCAACGTCCTGACTTTC	CSASQSGANVLTF
TRBV2	-	TRBJ2-3	-	TGTGCCAGCAGTGAAACAGGTAGCACAGATACGCAGTATTTT	CASSETGSTDTQYF
TRBV15	-	TRBJ1-1	-	TGTGCCACCGAAGGACAGATGAACACTGAAGCTTTCTTT	CATEGQMNTEAFF
TRBV6-1	-	TRBJ1-2	once	TGTGCCATCAGTGCAGGTGACAGACACTATGGCTACACCTTC	CAISAGDRHYGYTF
TRBV6-1	TRBD1	TRBJ2-1	-	TGTGCCAGCAGTGCTCAGGGGGCCGTCAGCTCCTACAATGAGCAGTTCTTC	CASSAQGAVSSYNEQFF
TRBV7-6	TRBD1	TRBJ2-2	-	TGTGCCAGCAGCCCCACAAGACAGACAGGGATGAACACCGGGGAGCTGTTTTTT	CASSPTRQTGMNTGELFF
TRBV28	TRBD2	TRBJ2-3	many	TGTGCCAGCGATGGGACTAGCGGGAGCTACAAGATCACAGATACGCAGTATTTT	CASDGTSGSYKITDTQYF
TRBV11-2	-	TRBJ2-1	-	TGTGCCAGCAGCTTAGAAAGGACCAATTCCTACAATGAGCAGTTCTTC	CASSLERTNSYNEQFF
TRBV27	-	TRBJ2-7	few	TGTGCCAGCCGTAGCGGCTACAGCTCCTACGAGCAGTACTTC	CASRSGYSSYEQYF
TRBV2	-	TRBJ2-2	-	TGTGTCAGCAGGGGTCCGACAGAAGCGAACACCGGGGAGCTGTTTTTT	CVSRGPTEANTGELFF
TRBV15	-	TRBJ1-1	few	TGTGCCACCAGCAGAGATGGGATAACCCAAACTGAAGCTTTCTTT	CATSRDGITQTEAFF
TRBV10-3	-	TRBJ2-7	many	TGTGCCATCAGCCCCGCCGGGACGGTGAGCTCCTACGAGCAGTACTTC	CAISPAGTVSSYEQYF
TRBV12-3/TRBV12-4	-	TRBJ2-5	many	TGTGCCAGCAGTGTCGCAGGGATAAACCAAGAGACCCAGTACTTC	CASSVAGINQETQYF
TRBV10-2	-	TRBJ1-1	-	TGCGCCAGCAGTGACGGGGCAGAACGGGGCACTGAAGCTTTCTTT	CASSDGAERGTEAFF
TRBV6-5	-	TRBJ1-2	-	TGTGCCAGCAGTTACCGGGACCGCATAACTATGGGCTACACCTTC	CASSYRDRITMGYTF
TRBV27	TRBD1	TRBJ1-1	many	TGTGCCAGCAGTTCCTTCGTCCGGGACAGGGTTGAAGCTTTCTTT	CASSSFVRDRVEAFF
TRBV12-3/TRBV12-4	-	TRBJ2-2	-	TGTGCCAGCAACAACAGGGATTACACCGGGGAGCTGTTTTTT	CASNNRDYTGELFF
TRBV11-1	-	TRBJ2-5	few	TGTGCCAGCAGCTTAGCTGTAGAGCCATGGGAGACCCAGTACTTC	CASSLAVEPWETQYF
TRBV30	-	TRBJ1-2	many	TGTGCCTGGACAGCCTACTCTATGAGCTACACCTTC	CAWTAYSMSYTF
TRBV30	TRBD2	TRBJ2-1	-	TGTGCCTGGAGTGTACTAGCGGGAGGCAATGAGCAGTTCTTC	CAWSVLAGGNEQFF
TRBV19	-	TRBJ2-2	-	TGTGCCAGTAGTATAGATCAATATGGAACCGGGGAGCTGTTTTTT	CASSIDQYGTGELFF
TRBV7-8	-	TRBJ1-1	-	TGTGCCAGCAGCTGGGGAATAAACACTGAAGCTTTCTTT	CASSWGINTEAFF
TRBV5-1	-	TRBJ2-1	few	TGCGCCAGCAGCGCCGGAGCGTCCTACAATGAGCAGTTCTTC	CASSAGASYNEQFF
TRBV15	-	TRBJ2-3	-	TGTGCCACCAGCAAAGTACCCGATACGCAGTATTTT	CATSKVPDTQYF
TRBV5-1	-	TRBJ2-5	many	TGCGCCAGCAGCTCGGGGGGCCGTGAAGAGACCCAGTACTTC	CASSSGGREETQYF
TRBV6-1	TRBD1	TRBJ2-6	-	TGTGCCAGCAGTAGGAGGACAGGGGGGACTGGGGCCAACGTCCTGACTTTC	CASSRRTGGTGANVLTF
TRBV20-1	-	TRBJ2-1	-	TGCAGTGCTAGCGGCGGGATTCCCACCAATGAGCAGTTCTTC	CSASGGIPTNEQFF
TRBV29-1	-	TRBJ2-7	few	TGCAGCGTTCGGACAGGTCGGGAGGAGCAGTACTTC	CSVRTGREEQYF
TRBV5-1	-	TRBJ2-5	-	TGCGCCAGCAGCTTGGACGGCTTTGGCGGAGTCCAAGAGACCCAGTACTTC	CASSLDGFGGVQETQYF
TRBV12-3/TRBV12-4	TRBD2	TRBJ2-3	many	TGTGCCAGCAGTTTATGGCGGGGGGTCACAGATACGCAGTATTTT	CASSLWRGVTDTQYF
TRBV20-1	-	TRBJ1-1	-	TGCAGTGCATCCTTCCCACGGGGCACTGAAGCTTTCTTT	CSASFPRGTEAFF
TRBV4-1	-	TRBJ2-2	-	TGCGCCAGCAGACCTGGACCGGGGACCGGGGAGCTGTTTTTT	CASRPGPGTGELFF